Reported below is one TCR beta chain. It has no known antigen specificity. Base qualities were left out, and no much larger clone turns up one base away. The method behind the library was the immunoSEQ multiplex PCR assay. TCRdb stores this immuneACCESS table with in-frame sequences only. Part of the clones is absent; in the studies checked, under half of the shortfall reflects unresolved V genes, and no reason is known for the rest. The sample table lists about 39,000 clones, 70% to 90% of them with a count of one. Together, the top ten hold roughly 47% of the sample. The germline V gene (reference sequence) yields SGHKS for CDR1 and YYEKEE for CDR2. The CDR3 runs 17 amino acids, cysteine and phenylalanine included. Only CDR3 DNA is held: 51 bases, read in frame from base 1. V lost 2 bases and J lost 0 bases, and the count of bases not matched to a germline gene is 3. The entry originates in a study of control samples from healthy donors and cancer patients (dated by TCRdb to 2020 to 2022).

This receptor chain uses TRBV5-5 and TRBJ2-3; a stretch of 13 junction bases matches TRBD2. The receptor comes from a man in his fifties or sixties in good health. The sequenced sample was blood. The DNA sequence is as follows: TGTGCCAGCAGCTTTGGACTAGCGGGAGTTAGCACAGATACGCAGTATTTT. Its product reads: CASSFGLAGVSTDTQYF.